The 13 T cell receptor beta chains listed next were all sequenced from one sample in a study of blood T cell repertoires in COVID-19. Using immunoSEQ multiplex PCR, the repertoire was profiled, and TCRdb retains in-frame clones only, with some absent. This table holds about 72,000 clones, roughly 86% found once. What was sequenced was peripheral blood. The receptors here all came from a woman in her fifties or sixties with acute or convalescent COVID-19.

The V gene is TRBV5-1, the J gene TRBJ2-1; 14 bases agree with TRBD2. Trimming took 0 bases from V and 9 from J; bases not matched to a gene: 14. This CDR3 comprises 19 residues. The germline V gene has CDR1 SGHRS and CDR2 YFSETQ. CDR3 nucleotide sequence: TGCGCCAGCAGCTTGGCCGGGACTAGCGGGGGCCCCCCCTCAGTTGAGCAGTTCTTC. Amino acid sequence: CASSLAGTSGGPPSVEQFF.

The V and J genes are TRBV20-1 and TRBJ2-5; D remains ambiguous. Germline V lookup: CDR1 DFQATT, CDR2 SNEGSKA (reference sequence). The CDR3 runs 11 residues. Trimming cost V 3 bases and J 1 base, with 3 bases left between them. The CDR3 DNA reads TGCAGTGCTAGCGTCCAAGAGACCCAGTACTTC. This gives the protein CSASVQETQYF.

The gene calls are TRBV28 and TRBJ1-4; 7 bases match TRBD1. The CDR3 is 16 residues long. V lost 5 bases and J lost 3; bases outside the gene matches: 9. Germline values: CDR1 MDHEN, CDR2 SYDVKM. CDR3 in DNA: TGTGCCAGCAGTCCCACAGGGGTCGGGGCTAATGAAAAACTGTTTTTT. It yields the protein CASSPTGVGANEKLFF.

This chain connects TRBV7-9 to TRBJ1-2; D is possibly TRBD1 (5 bases). V was shortened by 5 bases and J by 10 bases, with 11 bases between the two germline ends. Germline lookup yields CDR1 SEHNR and CDR2 FQNEAQ (reference sequence). The CDR3 runs 11 residues. This chain's CDR3 is CASSRVGLYTF. CDR3 bases: TGTGCCAGCAGCCGGGTGGGGCTCTACACCTTC. The variable domain in full, with the rest retrieved from reference TRBV7-9 and TRBJ1-2, is DTGVSQNPRHKITKRGQNVTFRCDPISEHNRLYWYRQTLGQGPEFLTYFQNEAQLEKSRLLSDRFSAERPKGSFSTLEIQRTEQGDSAMYLCASSRVGLYTFGSGTRLTVV.

This clone was counted only a few times. The V gene is TRBV6-5, the J gene TRBJ1-6, with TRBD1 matching over 10 bases. V lost 6 bases to trimming and J lost 13 bases; unmatched junction nucleotides: 6. Germline CDR1 reads MNHEY; CDR2 reads SVGAGI. This CDR3 has 13 residues. The CDR3 DNA is TGTGCCAGCAGACAGGGACAGGGGATTCCCCTCCACTTT. Its protein product is CASRQGQGIPLHF.

The rearrangement uses TRBV9 and TRBJ2-7, with 8 bases that match TRBD1. In germline, CDR1 is SGDLS, CDR2 YYNGEE. Trimming removed 2 bases from V and 0 bases from J; junction bases left unmatched: 4. The CDR3 runs 15 residues. The CDR3 loop reads CASSVSGGNSYEQYF. The CDR3 DNA reads as TGTGCCAGCAGCGTTTCAGGGGGCAACTCCTACGAGCAGTACTTC.

This chain links TRBV6-5 with TRBJ2-1; 7 nucleotides line up with TRBD2. The CDR3 loop spans 13 amino acids. In germline, CDR1 is MNHEY, CDR2 SVGAGI. V shed 5 bases and J 3 bases; nucleotides not matched to a gene: 1. CDR3 DNA: TGTGCCAGCAGTCCGGGGGGCTACAATGAGCAGTTCTTC. As protein: CASSPGGYNEQFF.

The chain combines TRBV2 with TRBJ1-1, with no clear D. Germline V gene data show CDR1 as SNHLY and CDR2 as FYNNEI. V lost 3 bases and J lost 1, with 15 bases in between. This CDR3 has 16 residues. In nucleotides, the CDR3 is TGTGCCAGCAGTGAGTCCCGGGAGAGAGGGAACACTGAAGCTTTCTTT. This sequence encodes CASSESRERGNTEAFF.

J is TRBJ1-1 and V is TRBV28, with 8 bases aligning to TRBD1. V lost 7 bases and J lost 11; bases outside the gene matches: 18. The CDR3 length is 15 residues. Germline assignment: CDR1 MDHEN and CDR2 SYDVKM. The CDR3 sequence: CASTQVVPGGSLAFF. CDR3 coding DNA: TGTGCCAGCACTCAGGTCGTCCCAGGGGGCTCCCTCGCTTTCTTT.

The chain recombines TRBV6-5 with TRBJ2-5; 9 bases fit TRBD2. Trimming cost V 5 bases and J 2 bases; bases outside gene matches: 6. CDR1 and CDR2 from the germline V gene are MNHEY and SVGAGI. The CDR3 contains 15 residues. This CDR3 reads CASSIAAGGQETQYF. The CDR3 nucleotides read TGTGCCAGCAGTATTGCTGCGGGGGGGCAAGAGACCCAGTACTTC.

The CDR3: CASSDLAWGQSYEQYF. The CDR3 DNA reads as TGTGCCAGCAGTGATCTAGCTTGGGGACAATCCTACGAGCAGTACTTC. This chain joins TRBV2 and TRBJ2-7; tentatively, D is TRBD1 (6 bases). Trimming cost V 3 bases and J 1 base, with 16 bases left between them. CDR3 length: 16 residues. Germline V gene lookup returns CDR1 SNHLY and CDR2 FYNNEI.

The chain links TRBV5-1 to TRBJ2-7, with TRBD2 matching 9 bases. This CDR3 region has 14 residues. J gave up 2 bases and V 7 bases, and 7 bases lay outside the gene matches. Per germline, CDR1 SGHRS and CDR2 YFSETQ. CDR3 protein: CASDTGTSPYEQYF. CDR3 in DNA: TGCGCCAGCGACACCGGGACTAGCCCCTACGAGCAGTACTTC.

The gene calls are TRBV25-1 and TRBJ1-2; D may be TRBD1 (5 bases). The CDR3 spans 15 residues. The V end was cut by 2 bases, the J end by 0 bases, with 10 bases between. Per germline, CDR1 MGHDK and CDR2 SYGVNS. CDR3 amino acids: CASSERGKPNYGYTF. For the CDR3, the DNA is TGTGCCAGCAGTGAAAGGGGTAAACCTAACTATGGCTACACCTTC.